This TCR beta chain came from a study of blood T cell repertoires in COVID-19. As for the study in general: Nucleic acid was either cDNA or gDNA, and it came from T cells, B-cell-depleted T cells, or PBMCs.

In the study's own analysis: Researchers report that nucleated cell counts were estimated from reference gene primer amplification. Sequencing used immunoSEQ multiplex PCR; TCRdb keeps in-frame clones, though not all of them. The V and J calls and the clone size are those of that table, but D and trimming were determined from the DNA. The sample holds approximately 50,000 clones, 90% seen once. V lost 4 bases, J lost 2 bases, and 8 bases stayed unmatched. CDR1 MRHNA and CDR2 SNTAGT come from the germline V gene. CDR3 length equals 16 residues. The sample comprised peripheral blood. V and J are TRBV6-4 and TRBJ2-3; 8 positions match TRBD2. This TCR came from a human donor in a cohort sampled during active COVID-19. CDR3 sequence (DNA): TGTGCCAGCAGTGCCTCCGGGAGGGGCTCCACAGATACGCAGTATTTT. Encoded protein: CASSASGRGSTDTQYF.